The entry that follows covers one T cell receptor beta chain sequence. What it binds is not known. The data are from a study of T cells in tuberculosis. Study observations and caveats: Active tuberculosis TCR-alpha repertoires lay closer to GMM-specific TCRs than IGRA-negative controls, suggesting clonal expansion.

The CDR3 consists of 15 residues. Deletions cut 7 bases from V and 5 bases from J, with 15 bases between. Per germline, CDR1 MNHNS and CDR2 SASEGT. Time point in this sample: new active TB diagnosis, blood taken before or within 7 days of starting treatment. The protocol was immunoSEQ multiplex PCR, while the TCRdb copy is restricted to in-frame clones and leaves out a portion. This table holds about 30,000 clones, approximately 90% found once. The V and J genes are TRBV6-1 and TRBJ1-6, with D possibly matching TRBD1 (5 bases). The sample here was PBMCs, taken at tuberculosis diagnosis. The source is an adult with tuberculosis. CDR3 sequence (DNA): TGTGCCAGCAAGGGCGGGGGAAATAATAATTCACCCCTCCACTTT. Amino acids: CASKGGGNNNSPLHF.